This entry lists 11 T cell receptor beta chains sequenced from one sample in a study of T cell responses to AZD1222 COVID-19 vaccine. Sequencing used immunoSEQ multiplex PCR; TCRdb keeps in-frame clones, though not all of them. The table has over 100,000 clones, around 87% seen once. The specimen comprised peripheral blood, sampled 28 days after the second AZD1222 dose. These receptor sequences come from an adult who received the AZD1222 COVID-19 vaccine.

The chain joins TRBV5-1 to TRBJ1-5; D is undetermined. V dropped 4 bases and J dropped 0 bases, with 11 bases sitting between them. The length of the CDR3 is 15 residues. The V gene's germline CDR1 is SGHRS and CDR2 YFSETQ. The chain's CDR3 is CASSLEGSSNQPQHF. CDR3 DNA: TGCGCCAGCAGCCTCGAAGGGAGTAGCAATCAGCCCCAGCATTTT.

The CDR3 sequence: CAISNREGNTEAFF. CDR3 DNA sequence: TGTGCCATCAGTAACAGGGAGGGAAACACTGAAGCTTTCTTT. The chain recombines TRBV10-3 with TRBJ1-1; perhaps TRBD1 as D (6 bases). The CDR3 covers 14 residues. CDR1 ENHRY and CDR2 SYGVKD come from the germline V gene. The V end was cut by 5 bases, the J end by 2 bases, with 12 bases between.

Here the CDR3 reads CASSYSRGPEAFF. The CDR3 DNA is TGTGCCAGCAGTTACTCTCGGGGTCCCGAAGCTTTCTTT. The rearrangement joins TRBV6-5 to TRBJ1-1; D not resolved. Germline assignment: CDR1 MNHEY and CDR2 SVGAGI. V dropped 0 bases and J dropped 8 bases, with 10 bases sitting between them. The CDR3 contains 13 residues.

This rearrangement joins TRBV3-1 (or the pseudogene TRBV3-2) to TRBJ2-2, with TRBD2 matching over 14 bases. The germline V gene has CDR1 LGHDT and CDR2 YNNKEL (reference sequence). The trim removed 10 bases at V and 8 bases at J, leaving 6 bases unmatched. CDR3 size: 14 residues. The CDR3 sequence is CATEGLAGGGELFF. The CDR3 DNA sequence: TGTGCCACCGAAGGACTAGCGGGGGGAGGGGAGCTGTTTTTT.

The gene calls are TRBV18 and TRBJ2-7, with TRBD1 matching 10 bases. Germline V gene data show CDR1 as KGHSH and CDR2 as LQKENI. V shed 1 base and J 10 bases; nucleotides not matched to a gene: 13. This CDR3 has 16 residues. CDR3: CASSPRVGTGEGEQYF. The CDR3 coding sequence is TGTGCCAGCTCACCACGGGTCGGGACAGGGGAAGGAGAACAGTACTTC.

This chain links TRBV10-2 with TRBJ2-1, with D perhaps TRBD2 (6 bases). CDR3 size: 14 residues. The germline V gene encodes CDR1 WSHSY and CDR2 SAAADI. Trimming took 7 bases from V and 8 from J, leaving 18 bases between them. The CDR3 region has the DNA TGCGCCAGCACCCTGCCAGGGAGGACCGATGAGCAGTTCTTC. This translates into CASTLPGRTDEQFF.

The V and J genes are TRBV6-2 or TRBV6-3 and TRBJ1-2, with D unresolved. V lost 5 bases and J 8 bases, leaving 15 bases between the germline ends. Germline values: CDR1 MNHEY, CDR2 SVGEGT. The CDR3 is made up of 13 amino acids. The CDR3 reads CASSGWGTGGYTF. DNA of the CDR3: TGTGCCAGCAGTGGGTGGGGTACGGGCGGCTACACCTTC.

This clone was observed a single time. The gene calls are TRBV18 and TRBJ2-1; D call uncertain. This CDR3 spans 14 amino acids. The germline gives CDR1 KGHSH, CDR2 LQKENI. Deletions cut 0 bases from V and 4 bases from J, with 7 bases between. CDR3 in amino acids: CASSPPSSYNEQFF. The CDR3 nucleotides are TGTGCCAGCTCACCACCGTCCAGTTACAATGAGCAGTTCTTC.

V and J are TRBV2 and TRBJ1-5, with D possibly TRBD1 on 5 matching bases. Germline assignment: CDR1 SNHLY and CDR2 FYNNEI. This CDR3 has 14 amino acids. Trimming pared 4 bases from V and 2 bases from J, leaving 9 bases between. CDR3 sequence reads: CASSGGLGNQPQHF. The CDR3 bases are TGTGCCAGCAGTGGGGGGTTAGGCAATCAGCCCCAGCATTTT.

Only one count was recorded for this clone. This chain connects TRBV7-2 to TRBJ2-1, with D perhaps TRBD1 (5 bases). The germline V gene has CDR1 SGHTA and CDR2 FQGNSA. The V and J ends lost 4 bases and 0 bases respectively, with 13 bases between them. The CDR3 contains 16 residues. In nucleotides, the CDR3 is TGTGCCAGCAGCTCAGCCATAGGGGCCTCCTACAATGAGCAGTTCTTC. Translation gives CASSSAIGASYNEQFF.

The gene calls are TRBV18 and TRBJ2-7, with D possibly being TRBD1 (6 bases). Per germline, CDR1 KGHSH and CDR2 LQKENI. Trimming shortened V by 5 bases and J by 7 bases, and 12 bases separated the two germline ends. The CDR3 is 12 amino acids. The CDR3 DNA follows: TGTGCCAGCTCAGCGGACAGAGGGGAGCAGTACTTC. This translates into CASSADRGEQYF.